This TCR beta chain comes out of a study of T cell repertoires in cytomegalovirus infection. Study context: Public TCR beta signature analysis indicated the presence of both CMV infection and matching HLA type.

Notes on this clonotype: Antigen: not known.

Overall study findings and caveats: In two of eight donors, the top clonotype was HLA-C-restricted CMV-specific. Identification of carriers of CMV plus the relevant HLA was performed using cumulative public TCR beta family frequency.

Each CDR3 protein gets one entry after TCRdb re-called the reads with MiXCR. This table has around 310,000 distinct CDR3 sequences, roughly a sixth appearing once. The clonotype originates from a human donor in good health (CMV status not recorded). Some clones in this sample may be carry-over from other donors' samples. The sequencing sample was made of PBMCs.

The CDR3 DNA is TGCGCCAGCAGCCAGGACAGGGCCGGGATTGAAAAACTGTTTTTT. This encodes CASSQDRAGIEKLFF. The V call is TRBV4-3, the J call TRBJ1-4; 8 nucleotides agree with TRBD1. CDR3 size: 15 residues. From germline, CDR1 is LGHNA and CDR2 YSLEER. Unmatched junction bases numbered 7, after V lost 3 bases and J lost 7 bases.